This TCR delta chain was identified in a study of gamma-delta T cells after stem cell transplantation (dated by TCRdb to the mid-2010s). The library was built by means of RT-PCR. Instrument on record: Illumina MiSeq. Clones were re-identified by TCRdb from the public reads with CATT, and rows with the same DNA were merged. In this sample the table shows approximately 1,500 delta-chain clones, over 2% of which occur a single time. The ten most abundant clones make up more than 65% of the sample. Taken from the germline V gene, the CDR1 and CDR2 loops are GEAIGNYY and EKD. Counted from cysteine to phenylalanine, this CDR3 has 19 amino acids. The kept DNA is CDR3 alone, 57 bases in frame from the first base. V is cut by 3 bases and J by 0 bases, and the space between the germline ends is 17 bases. There are a few counts of this clone. The clone's antigen remains unknown. A far larger clone differs by one base, so this is likely a read error.

The chain was built from TRDV2 and TRDJ3; TRDD3 might be the D gene, on 5 matching bases. The receptor comes from a human donor. It is not recorded whose cells these are; they may come from a transplant donor. The sample taken for sequencing was gamma-delta T cells. The CDR3 region reads CACDATGGYLSWDTRQMFF. The nucleotide sequence reads TGTGCCTGTGACGCGACCGGGGGCTACCTCTCCTGGGACACCCGACAGATGTTTTTC.